This T cell receptor (beta chain) was profiled in a study of control samples from healthy donors and cancer patients. Losses at the gene ends were 7 bases for V and 7 bases for J; bases not matched to a gene: 7. CDR1 is MNHEY, CDR2 SVGEGT, per germline. The CDR3 consists of 12 residues. TCRdb's copy holds only in-frame clones and misses some; the assay was immunoSEQ multiplex PCR. The data contain roughly 140,000 clones, around nine tenths of them singletons. The TCR sequence derives from a man aged 25-40 years in good health. The V call is TRBV6-2 or TRBV6-3, the J call TRBJ2-7; 7 nucleotides line up with TRBD1. Sequenced input: blood. CDR3 sequence reads: CASNPGGKEQYF. CDR3 in DNA: TGTGCCAGCAACCCAGGGGGTAAGGAGCAGTACTTC.